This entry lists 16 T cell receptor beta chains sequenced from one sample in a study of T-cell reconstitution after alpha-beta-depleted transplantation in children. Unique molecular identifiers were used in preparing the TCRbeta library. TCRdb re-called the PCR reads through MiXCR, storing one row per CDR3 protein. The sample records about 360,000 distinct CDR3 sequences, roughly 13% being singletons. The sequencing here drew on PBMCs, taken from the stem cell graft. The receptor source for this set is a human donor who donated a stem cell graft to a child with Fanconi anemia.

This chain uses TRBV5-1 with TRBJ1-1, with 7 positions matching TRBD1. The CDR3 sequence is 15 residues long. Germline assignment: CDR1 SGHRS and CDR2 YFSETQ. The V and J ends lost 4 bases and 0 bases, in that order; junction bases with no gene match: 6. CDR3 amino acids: CASSRQGRMNTEAFF. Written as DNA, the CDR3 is TGCGCCAGCAGCAGACAGGGTCGCATGAACACTGAAGCTTTCTTT.

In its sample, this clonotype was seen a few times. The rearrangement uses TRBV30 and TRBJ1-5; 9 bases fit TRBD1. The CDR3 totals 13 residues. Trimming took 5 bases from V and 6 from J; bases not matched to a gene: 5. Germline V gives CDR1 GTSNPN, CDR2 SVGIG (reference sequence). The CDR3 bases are TGTGCCTGGGAAAGACAGGGGGGTCAGCCCCAGCATTTT. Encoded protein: CAWERQGGQPQHF.

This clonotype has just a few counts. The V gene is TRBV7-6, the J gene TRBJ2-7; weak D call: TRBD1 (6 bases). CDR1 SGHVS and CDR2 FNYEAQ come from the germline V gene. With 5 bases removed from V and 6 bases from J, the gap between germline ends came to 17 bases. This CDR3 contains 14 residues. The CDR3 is CASSPLPQGSEQYF. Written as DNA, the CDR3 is TGTGCCAGCAGCCCACTCCCACAGGGTTCCGAGCAGTACTTC.

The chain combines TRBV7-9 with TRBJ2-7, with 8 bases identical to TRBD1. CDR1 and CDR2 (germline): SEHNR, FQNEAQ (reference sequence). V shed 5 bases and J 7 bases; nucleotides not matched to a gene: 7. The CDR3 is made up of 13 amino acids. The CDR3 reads CASSKDRVEEQYF. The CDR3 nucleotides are TGTGCCAGCAGCAAGGACAGGGTTGAGGAGCAGTACTTC.

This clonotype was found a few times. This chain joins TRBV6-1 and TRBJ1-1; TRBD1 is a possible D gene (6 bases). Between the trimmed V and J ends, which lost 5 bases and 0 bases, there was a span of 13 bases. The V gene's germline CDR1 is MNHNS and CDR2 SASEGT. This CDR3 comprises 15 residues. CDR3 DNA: TGTGCCAGCAGTAAAACAGGGAGAGTGAACACTGAAGCTTTCTTT. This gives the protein CASSKTGRVNTEAFF.

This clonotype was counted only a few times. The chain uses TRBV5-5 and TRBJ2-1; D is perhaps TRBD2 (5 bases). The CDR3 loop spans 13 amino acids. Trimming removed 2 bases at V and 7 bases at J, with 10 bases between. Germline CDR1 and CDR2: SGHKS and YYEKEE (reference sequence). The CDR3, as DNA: TGTGCCAGCAGCTTATACCGGGAAAATGAGCAGTTCTTC. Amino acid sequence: CASSLYRENEQFF.

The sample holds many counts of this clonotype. The CDR3 protein is CSAIDPSRGDEQFF. CDR3 nucleotide sequence: TGCAGTGCTATTGATCCGTCGAGGGGTGATGAGCAGTTCTTC. This rearrangement joins TRBV20-1 to TRBJ2-1; D is perhaps TRBD1 or TRBD2 (5 bases each). The CDR3 consists of 14 residues. V was shortened by 4 bases and J by 8 bases, with 18 bases between the two germline ends. Germline assignment: CDR1 DFQATT and CDR2 SNEGSKA (reference sequence).

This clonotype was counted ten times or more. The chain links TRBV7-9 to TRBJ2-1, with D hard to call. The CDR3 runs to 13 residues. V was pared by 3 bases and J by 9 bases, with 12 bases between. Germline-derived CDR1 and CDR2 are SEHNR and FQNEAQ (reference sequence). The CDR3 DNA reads TGTGCCAGCAGCTTTGTGGGGTCGGGTGAGCAGTTCTTC. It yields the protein CASSFVGSGEQFF.

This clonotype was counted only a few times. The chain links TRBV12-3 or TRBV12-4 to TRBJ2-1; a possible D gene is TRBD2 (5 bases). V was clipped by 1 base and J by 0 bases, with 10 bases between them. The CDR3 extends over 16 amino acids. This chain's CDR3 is CASSLGRRDSYNEQFF. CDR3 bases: TGTGCCAGCAGTTTAGGGCGCCGGGACTCCTACAATGAGCAGTTCTTC.

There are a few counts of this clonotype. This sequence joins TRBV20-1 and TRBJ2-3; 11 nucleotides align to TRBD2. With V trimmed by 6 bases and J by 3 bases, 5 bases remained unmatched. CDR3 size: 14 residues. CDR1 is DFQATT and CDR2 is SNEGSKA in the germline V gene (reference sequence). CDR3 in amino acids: CSAVAGGSTDTQYF. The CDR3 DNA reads TGCAGTGCGGTAGCGGGGGGGTCGACAGATACGCAGTATTTT.

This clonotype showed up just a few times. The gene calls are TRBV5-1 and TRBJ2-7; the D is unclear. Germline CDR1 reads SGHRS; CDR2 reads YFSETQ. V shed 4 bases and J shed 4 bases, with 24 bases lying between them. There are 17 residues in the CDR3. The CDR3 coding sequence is TGCGCCAGCAGCGCAGGTCCTCCGAGTTACGGAGAGTACGAGCAGTACTTC. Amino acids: CASSAGPPSYGEYEQYF.

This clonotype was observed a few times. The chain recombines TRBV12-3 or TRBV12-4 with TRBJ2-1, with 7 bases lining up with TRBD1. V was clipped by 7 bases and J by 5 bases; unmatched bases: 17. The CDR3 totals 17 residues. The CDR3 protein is CASKTKGGQLKNNEQFF. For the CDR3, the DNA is TGTGCCAGCAAAACTAAAGGGGGCCAACTAAAAAACAATGAGCAGTTCTTC.

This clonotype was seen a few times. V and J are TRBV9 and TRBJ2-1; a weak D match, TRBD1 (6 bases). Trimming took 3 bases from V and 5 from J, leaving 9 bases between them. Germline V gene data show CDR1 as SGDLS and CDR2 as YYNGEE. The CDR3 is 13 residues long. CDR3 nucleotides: TGTGCCAGCAGCGGGGGACATAACAATGAGCAGTTCTTC. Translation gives CASSGGHNNEQFF.

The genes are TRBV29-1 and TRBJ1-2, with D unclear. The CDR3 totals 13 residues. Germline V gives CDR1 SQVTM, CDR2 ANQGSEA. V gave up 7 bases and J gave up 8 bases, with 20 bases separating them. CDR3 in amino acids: CSGSEGKGRGYTF. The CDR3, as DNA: TGCAGCGGCTCAGAAGGGAAAGGTCGAGGCTACACCTTC.

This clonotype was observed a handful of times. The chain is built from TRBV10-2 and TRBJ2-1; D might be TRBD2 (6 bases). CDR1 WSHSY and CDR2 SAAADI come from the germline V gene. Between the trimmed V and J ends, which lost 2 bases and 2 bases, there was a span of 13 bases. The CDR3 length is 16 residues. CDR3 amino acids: CASSEAIGGAYNEQFF. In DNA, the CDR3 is TGCGCCAGCAGTGAGGCGATCGGCGGGGCCTACAATGAGCAGTTCTTC.

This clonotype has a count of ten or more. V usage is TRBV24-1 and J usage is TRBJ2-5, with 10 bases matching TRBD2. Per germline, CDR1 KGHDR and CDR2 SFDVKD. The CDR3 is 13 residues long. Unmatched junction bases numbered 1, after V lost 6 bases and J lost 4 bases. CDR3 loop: CATSLAGAETQYF. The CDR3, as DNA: TGTGCCACCAGTCTAGCGGGGGCAGAGACCCAGTACTTC.